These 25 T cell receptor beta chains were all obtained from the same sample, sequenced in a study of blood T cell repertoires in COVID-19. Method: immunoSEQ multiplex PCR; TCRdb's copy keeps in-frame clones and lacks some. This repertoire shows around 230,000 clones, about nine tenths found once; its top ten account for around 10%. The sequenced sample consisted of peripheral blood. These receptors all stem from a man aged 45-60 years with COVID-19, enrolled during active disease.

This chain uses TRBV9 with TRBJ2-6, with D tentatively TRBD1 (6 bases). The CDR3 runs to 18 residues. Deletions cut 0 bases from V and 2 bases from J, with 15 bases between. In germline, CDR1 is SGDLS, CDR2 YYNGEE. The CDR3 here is CASSVGPGDPTGANVLTF. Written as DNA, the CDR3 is TGTGCCAGCAGCGTAGGTCCAGGGGACCCAACTGGGGCCAACGTCCTGACTTTC.

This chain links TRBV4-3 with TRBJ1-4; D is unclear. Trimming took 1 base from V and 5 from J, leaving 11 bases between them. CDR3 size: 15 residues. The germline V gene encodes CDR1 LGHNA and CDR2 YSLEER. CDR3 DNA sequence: TGCGCCAGCAGCCAAGGGTTAACGGGAAATGAAAAACTGTTTTTT. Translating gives CASSQGLTGNEKLFF.

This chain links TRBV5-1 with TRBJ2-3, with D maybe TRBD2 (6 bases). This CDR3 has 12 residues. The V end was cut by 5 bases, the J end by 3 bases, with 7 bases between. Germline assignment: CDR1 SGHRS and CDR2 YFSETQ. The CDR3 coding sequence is TGCGCCAGCAGGGAGGGAACAGATACGCAGTATTTT. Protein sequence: CASREGTDTQYF.

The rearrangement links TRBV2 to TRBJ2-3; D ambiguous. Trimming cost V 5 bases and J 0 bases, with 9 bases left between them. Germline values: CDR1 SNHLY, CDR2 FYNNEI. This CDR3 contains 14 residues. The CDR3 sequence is CASSPVTSTDTQYF. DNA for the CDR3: TGTGCCAGCAGTCCGGTAACTAGCACAGATACGCAGTATTTT. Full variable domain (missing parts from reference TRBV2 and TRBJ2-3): EPEVTQTPSHQVTQMGQEVILRCVPISNHLYFYWYRQILGQKVEFLVSFYNNEISEKSEIFDDQFSVERPDGSNFTLKIRSTKLEDSAMYFCASSPVTSTDTQYFGPGTRLTVL.

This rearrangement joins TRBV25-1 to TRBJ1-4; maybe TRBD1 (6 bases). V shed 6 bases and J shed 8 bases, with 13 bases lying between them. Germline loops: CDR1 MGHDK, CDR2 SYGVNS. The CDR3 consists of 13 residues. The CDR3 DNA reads TGTGCCAGCAGCATCCTAGGGGGAGAAAAACTGTTTTTT. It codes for CASSILGGEKLFF.

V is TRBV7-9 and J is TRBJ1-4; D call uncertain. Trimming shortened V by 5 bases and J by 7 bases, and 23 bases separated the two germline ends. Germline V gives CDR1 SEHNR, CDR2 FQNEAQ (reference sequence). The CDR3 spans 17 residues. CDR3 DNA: TGTGCCAGCAGCCCGCCCCTAGGAAGCCCTGGGAGTGAAAAACTGTTTTTT. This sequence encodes CASSPPLGSPGSEKLFF.

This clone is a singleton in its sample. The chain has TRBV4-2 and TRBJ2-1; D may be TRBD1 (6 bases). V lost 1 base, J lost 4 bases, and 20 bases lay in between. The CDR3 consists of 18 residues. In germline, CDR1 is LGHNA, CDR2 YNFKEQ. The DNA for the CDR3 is TGTGCCAGCAGCCAAGCTGACCCCGGACACAGGGTGTACAATGAGCAGTTCTTC. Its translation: CASSQADPGHRVYNEQFF.

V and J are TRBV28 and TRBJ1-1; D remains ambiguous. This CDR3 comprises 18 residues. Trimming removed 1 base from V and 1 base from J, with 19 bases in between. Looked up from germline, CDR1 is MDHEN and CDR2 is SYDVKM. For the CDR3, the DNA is TGTGCCAGCAGTTTATTCAGACTCCGGTTGAGGCCGAACACTGAAGCTTTCTTT. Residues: CASSLFRLRLRPNTEAFF.

DNA of the CDR3: TGTGCCAGCAGTTCGTCCGGGACAGGGGAGGTACAGTACTTC. It yields the protein CASSSSGTGEVQYF. The chain is built from TRBV28 and TRBJ2-7; 10 positions agree with TRBD1. The junction had 10 bases not matched to a gene; V was cut back by 4 bases and J by 10 bases. The CDR3 is 14 residues long. The germline V gene has CDR1 MDHEN and CDR2 SYDVKM.

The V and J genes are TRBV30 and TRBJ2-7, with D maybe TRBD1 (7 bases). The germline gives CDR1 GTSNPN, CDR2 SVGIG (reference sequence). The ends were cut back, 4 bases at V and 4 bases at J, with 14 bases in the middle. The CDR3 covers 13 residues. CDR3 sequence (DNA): TGTGCCTGGATTCCAGGGGGAGGATACGAGCAGTACTTC. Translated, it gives CAWIPGGGYEQYF.

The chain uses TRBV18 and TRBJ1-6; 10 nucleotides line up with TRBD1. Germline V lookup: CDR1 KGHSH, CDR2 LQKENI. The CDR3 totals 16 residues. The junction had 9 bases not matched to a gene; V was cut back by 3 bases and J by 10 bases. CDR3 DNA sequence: TGTGCCAGCTCACCGCACCGGGACAGGGGAGAGTCACCCCTCCACTTT. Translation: CASSPHRDRGESPLHF.

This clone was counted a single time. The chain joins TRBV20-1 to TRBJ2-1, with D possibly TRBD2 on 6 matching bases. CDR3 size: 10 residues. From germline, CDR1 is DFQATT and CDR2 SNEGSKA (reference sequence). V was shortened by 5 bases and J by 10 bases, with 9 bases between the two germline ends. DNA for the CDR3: TGCAGTGCTTGGCGGGAAGAGCAGTTCTTC. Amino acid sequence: CSAWREEQFF.

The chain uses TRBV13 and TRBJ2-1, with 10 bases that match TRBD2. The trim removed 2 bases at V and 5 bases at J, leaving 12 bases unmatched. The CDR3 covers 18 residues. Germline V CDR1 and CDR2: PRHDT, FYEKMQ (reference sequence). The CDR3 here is CASSLINRRLAGDNEQFF. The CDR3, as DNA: TGTGCCAGCAGCTTAATTAACCGGCGGCTAGCGGGAGACAATGAGCAGTTCTTC.

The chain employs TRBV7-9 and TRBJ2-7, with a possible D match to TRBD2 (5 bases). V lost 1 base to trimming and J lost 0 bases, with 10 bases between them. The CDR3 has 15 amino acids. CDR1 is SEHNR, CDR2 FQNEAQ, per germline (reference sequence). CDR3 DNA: TGTGCCAGCAGCTTAGTGGACTGGAGCTCCTACGAGCAGTACTTC. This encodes CASSLVDWSSYEQYF.

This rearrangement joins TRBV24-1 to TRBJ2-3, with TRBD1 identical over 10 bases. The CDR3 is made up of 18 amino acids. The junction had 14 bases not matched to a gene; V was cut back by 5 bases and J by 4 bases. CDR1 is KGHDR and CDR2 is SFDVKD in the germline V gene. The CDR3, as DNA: TGTGCCACCAGTGGGACCGGGACAGGGGCTAGAGGGGCAGATACGCAGTATTTT. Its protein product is CATSGTGTGARGADTQYF.

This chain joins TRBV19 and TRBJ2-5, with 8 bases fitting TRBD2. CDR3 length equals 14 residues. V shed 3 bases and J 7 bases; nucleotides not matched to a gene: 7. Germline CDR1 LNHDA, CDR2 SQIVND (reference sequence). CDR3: CASSMGGLGVTQYF. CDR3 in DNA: TGTGCCAGTAGTATGGGGGGACTAGGCGTGACCCAGTACTTC. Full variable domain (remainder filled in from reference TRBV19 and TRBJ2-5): DGGITQSPKYLFRKEGQNVTLSCEQNLNHDAMYWYRQDPGQGLRLIYYSQIVNDFQKGDIAEGYSVSREKKESFPLTVTSAQKNPTAFYLCASSMGGLGVTQYFGPGTRLLVL.

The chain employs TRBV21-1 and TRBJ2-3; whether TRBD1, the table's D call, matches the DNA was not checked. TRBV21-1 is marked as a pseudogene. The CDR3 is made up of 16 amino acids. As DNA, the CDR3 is TGTGCCAGCAGCAAAGGGGGCAGGGCAAGCACAGATACGCAGTATTTT. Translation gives CASSKGGRASTDTQYF.

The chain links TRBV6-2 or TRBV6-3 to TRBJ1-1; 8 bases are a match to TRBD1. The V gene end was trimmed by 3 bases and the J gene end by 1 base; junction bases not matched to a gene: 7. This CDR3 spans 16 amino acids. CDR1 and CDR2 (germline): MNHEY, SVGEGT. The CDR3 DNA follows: TGTGCCAGCAGTTATCCCGGGACAGGCACGAACACTGAAGCTTTCTTT. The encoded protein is CASSYPGTGTNTEAFF.

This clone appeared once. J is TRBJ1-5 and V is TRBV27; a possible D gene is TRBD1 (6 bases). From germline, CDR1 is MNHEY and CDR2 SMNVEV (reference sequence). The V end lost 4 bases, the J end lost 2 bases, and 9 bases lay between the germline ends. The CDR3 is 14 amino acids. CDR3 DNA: TGTGCCAGCAGTTCCAGACAGGGCAATCAGCCCCAGCATTTT. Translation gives CASSSRQGNQPQHF.

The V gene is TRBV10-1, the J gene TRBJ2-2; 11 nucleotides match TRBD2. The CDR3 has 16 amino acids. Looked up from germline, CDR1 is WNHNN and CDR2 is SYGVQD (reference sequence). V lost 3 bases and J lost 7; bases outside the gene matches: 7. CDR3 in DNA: TGCGCCAGCAGTGATTTGACTAGCGGGAAAGGCGGGGAGCTGTTTTTT. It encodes CASSDLTSGKGGELFF.

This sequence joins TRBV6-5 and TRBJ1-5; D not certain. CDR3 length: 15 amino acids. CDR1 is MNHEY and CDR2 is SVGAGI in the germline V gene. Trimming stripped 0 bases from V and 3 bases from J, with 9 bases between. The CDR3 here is CASSYSGIPNQPQHF. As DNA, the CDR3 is TGTGCCAGCAGTTACTCGGGCATCCCCAATCAGCCCCAGCATTTT.

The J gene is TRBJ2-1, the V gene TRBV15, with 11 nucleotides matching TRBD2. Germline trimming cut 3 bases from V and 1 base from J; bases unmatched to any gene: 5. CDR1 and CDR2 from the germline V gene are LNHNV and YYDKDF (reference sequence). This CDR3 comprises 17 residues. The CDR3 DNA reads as TGTGCCACCAGCAGGGAAATAGCGGGGGGGTCCTACAATGAGCAGTTCTTC. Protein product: CATSREIAGGSYNEQFF.

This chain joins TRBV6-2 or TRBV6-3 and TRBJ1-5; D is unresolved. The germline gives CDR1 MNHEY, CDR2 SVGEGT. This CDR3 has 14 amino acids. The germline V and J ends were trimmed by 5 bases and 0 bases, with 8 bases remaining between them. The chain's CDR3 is CASSIQYSNQPQHF. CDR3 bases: TGTGCCAGCAGTATACAGTATAGCAATCAGCCCCAGCATTTT.

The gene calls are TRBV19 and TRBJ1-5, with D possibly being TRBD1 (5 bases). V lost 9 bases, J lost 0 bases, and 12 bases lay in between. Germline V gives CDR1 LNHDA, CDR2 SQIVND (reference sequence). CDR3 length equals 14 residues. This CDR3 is CASYQGLSNQPQHF. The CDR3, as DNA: TGTGCCAGCTACCAGGGACTTAGCAATCAGCCCCAGCATTTT.

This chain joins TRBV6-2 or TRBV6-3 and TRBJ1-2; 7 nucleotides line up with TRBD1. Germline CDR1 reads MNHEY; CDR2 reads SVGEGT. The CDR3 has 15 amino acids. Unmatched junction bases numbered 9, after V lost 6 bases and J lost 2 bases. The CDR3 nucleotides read TGTGCCAGCAGCCCCGGGGGACAGCCGAACTATGGCTACACCTTC. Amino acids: CASSPGGQPNYGYTF.